What follows are 28 T cell receptor beta chains derived from one specimen sequenced in a study of blood T cells in healthy people across ages. A second PCR, run for roughly 7 to 11 cycles, used a sample-barcoded 5' primer plus a J-beta primer mix. Via MiXCR, TCRdb re-called the 5' RACE reads, giving one row per CDR3 protein. Of roughly 2 million distinct CDR3 sequences in the sample, about 50% were seen once. Sequenced material: blood. The origin of the receptors is a woman between 40 and 50 years old in good health.

The chain has TRBV20-1 and TRBJ2-5; D is uncertain. CDR1 and CDR2 from the germline V gene are DFQATT and SNEGSKA (reference sequence). This CDR3 contains 10 residues. For the CDR3, the DNA is TGCAGGGCGAGAAAAGAGACCCAGTACTTC. Translation: CRARKETQYF.

The genes are TRBV7-2 and TRBJ2-5; 8 bases align to TRBD1. V shed 5 bases, J shed 5 bases, and the junction held 16 bases outside the gene matches. CDR1 and CDR2 (germline): SGHTA, FQGNSA. The CDR3 loop spans 17 amino acids. The CDR3 loop is CASSKRQGRSIGETQYF. The CDR3 nucleotides are TGTGCCAGCAGCAAGAGACAGGGGAGGTCGATAGGGGAGACCCAGTACTTC.

In this sample, this clonotype turned up a few times. V usage is TRBV2 and J usage is TRBJ2-4, with 12 bases lining up with TRBD2. The CDR3 sequence is 15 residues long. V lost 7 bases, J lost 11 bases, and 12 bases stayed unmatched. Germline CDR1 SNHLY, CDR2 FYNNEI. CDR3 residues: CASTEGLAGGVVQYF. For the CDR3, the DNA is TGTGCCAGCACCGAAGGGCTAGCGGGGGGGGTTGTTCAGTACTTC.

The J gene is TRBJ2-1, the V gene TRBV21-1. TRBV21-1 is a recognized pseudogene. The CDR3 extends over 20 amino acids. CDR3 coding DNA: TGTGCCAGCAGCAAAGAGCGGCCAGGTCCATCGGCACGGGGCTACAATGAGCAGTTCTTC. This gives the protein CASSKERPGPSARGYNEQFF.

The CDR3 DNA follows: TGCAGTGCTGTAAAAGACAGGGTCGTTGGCTATGGCTACACCTTC. Protein product: CSAVKDRVVGYGYTF. The chain couples TRBV20-1 to TRBJ1-2, with 7 bases fitting TRBD1. The V gene end was trimmed by 5 bases and the J gene end by 4 bases; junction bases not matched to a gene: 13. The CDR3 totals 15 residues. Looked up from germline, CDR1 is DFQATT and CDR2 is SNEGSKA (reference sequence).

This clonotype was observed many times. The junction does not match germline at one end; this may be a read error. The chain couples TRBV4-1 to TRBJ2-3, with a weak D call TRBD1 (6 bases). The CDR3 is made up of 14 amino acids. Germline V gene sequence: CDR1 MGHRA, CDR2 YSYEKL. The CDR3 region is CASSQDSSTDTQYF. DNA of the CDR3: TGTGCCAGCAGCCAGGACAGTTCCACAGATACGCAGTATTTT.

The J gene is TRBJ2-5, the V gene TRBV9; D is perhaps TRBD2 (6 bases). CDR1 and CDR2 (germline): SGDLS, YYNGEE. The CDR3 is 16 residues long. Trimming shortened V by 2 bases and J by 1 base, and 15 bases separated the two germline ends. The CDR3 nucleotides read TGTGCCAGCAGCGTCCCAAGGGACTCGCGCCAAGAGACCCAGTACTTC. Its protein product is CASSVPRDSRQETQYF.

Only a few counts were recorded for this clonotype. The V call is TRBV5-1, the J call TRBJ2-3; D may be TRBD1 (5 bases). The germline V gene has CDR1 SGHRS and CDR2 YFSETQ. The germline V and J ends were trimmed by 4 bases and 0 bases, with 15 bases remaining between them. There are 16 residues in the CDR3. CDR3 protein: CASSHQGTPSTDTQYF. The CDR3, as DNA: TGCGCCAGCAGCCACCAGGGCACTCCTAGCACAGATACGCAGTATTTT.

This clonotype was counted once. The genes are TRBV6-1 and TRBJ1-5, with 12 positions matching TRBD1. V dropped 9 bases and J dropped 2; count of bases not matched to a gene: 14. The CDR3 loop spans 18 amino acids. Germline V gene sequence: CDR1 MNHNS, CDR2 SASEGT. The CDR3 protein is CASILRDRGRGGNQPQHF. The CDR3 nucleotides read TGTGCCAGTATCCTCCGGGACAGGGGGCGAGGTGGCAATCAGCCCCAGCATTTT.

The rearrangement uses TRBV5-1 and TRBJ2-3; 9 bases agree with TRBD2. V lost 0 bases, J lost 2 bases, and 7 bases stayed unmatched. The length of the CDR3 is 17 residues. The V gene's germline CDR1 is SGHRS and CDR2 YFSETQ. CDR3 nucleotides: TGCGCCAGCAGCTTGGTTTCCCTAGCGGGACTCACAGATACGCAGTATTTT. Translated, it gives CASSLVSLAGLTDTQYF.

The V gene is TRBV6-5, the J gene TRBJ2-1; TRBD2 matches at 8 bases. V dropped 5 bases and J dropped 6; count of bases not matched to a gene: 6. In germline, CDR1 is MNHEY, CDR2 SVGAGI. CDR3 size: 14 residues. The CDR3 DNA sequence: TGTGCCAGCAGTGTCGGGACTAGTGGCAATGAGCAGTTCTTC. Translating it yields CASSVGTSGNEQFF.

This clonotype was counted only a few times. This chain joins TRBV9 and TRBJ2-3; 12 bases are a match to TRBD2. With V trimmed by 0 bases and J by 5 bases, 4 bases remained unmatched. The CDR3 is 16 amino acids. Germline CDR1 and CDR2: SGDLS and YYNGEE. CDR3 coding DNA: TGTGCCAGCAGCGTAGACCCTAGCGGGGGGGTAGATACGCAGTATTTT. It codes for CASSVDPSGGVDTQYF.

J is TRBJ2-1 and V is TRBV5-1, with D perhaps matching TRBD1 (6 bases). V was pared by 5 bases and J by 6 bases, with 12 bases between. The CDR3 loop spans 13 amino acids. The V gene's germline CDR1 is SGHRS and CDR2 YFSETQ. CDR3 sequence: CASRDSRGNEQFF. CDR3 DNA sequence: TGCGCCAGCAGGGACAGCCGGGGCAATGAGCAGTTCTTC.

The CDR3 loop is CASSIAGGYTQYF. The CDR3 nucleotides read TGTGCCAGCAGTATAGCGGGGGGTTATACCCAGTACTTC. The rearrangement uses TRBV25-1 and TRBJ2-7, with 10 bases lining up with TRBD2. This CDR3 region has 13 residues. In germline, CDR1 is MGHDK, CDR2 SYGVNS. V shed 5 bases and J 10 bases; nucleotides not matched to a gene: 8.

The chain uses TRBV25-1 and TRBJ2-1; 8 bases are shared with TRBD2. With 6 bases clipped from V and 6 bases from J, the junction kept 10 bases outside the gene matches. Germline CDR1 and CDR2: MGHDK and SYGVNS. The length of the CDR3 is 15 residues. The CDR3, as DNA: TGTGCCAGCAGCGGAGGGGCGGGGGGCCCCAATGAGCAGTTCTTC. It encodes CASSGGAGGPNEQFF.

This clonotype was observed a few times. The V and J genes are TRBV4-2 and TRBJ2-7; D could derive from TRBD1 or TRBD2 (5 bases each). Germline V gives CDR1 LGHNA, CDR2 YNFKEQ. The length of the CDR3 is 14 residues. Trimming stripped 0 bases from V and 5 bases from J, with 11 bases between. The CDR3 region is CASSQDWGPDEQYF. The CDR3 DNA reads as TGTGCCAGCAGCCAAGACTGGGGACCTGACGAGCAGTACTTC.

On this clonotype: The junction and the germline gene differ at one end; a read error may be behind it. The rearrangement links TRBV11-3 to TRBJ2-1; 9 bases are shared with TRBD1. Germline V CDR1 and CDR2: SGHNT, YENEEA. The CDR3 covers 14 residues. Here the CDR3 DNA reads TGTGTCAGCAGCTTCGGGACAGGGAACAATGAGCAGTTCTTC. Its protein is CVSSFGTGNNEQFF.

The chain couples TRBV12-3 or TRBV12-4 to TRBJ2-1; D perhaps matches TRBD1 (5 bases). The germline V and J ends were trimmed by 4 bases and 3 bases, with 16 bases remaining between them. The CDR3 has 16 amino acids. CDR3 nucleotides: TGTGCCAGCAGTTCGAACTCCAGGGCGCTCTACAATGAGCAGTTCTTC. Translated, it gives CASSSNSRALYNEQFF.

With regard to this clonotype: Its ends do not fully match the called genes, so a read error is possible. V is TRBV7-2 and J is TRBJ2-1; perhaps D is TRBD1 or TRBD2 (6 bases each). This CDR3 comprises 17 residues. CDR1 and CDR2 (germline): SGHTA, FQGNSA. The CDR3 protein is CAGSLWGAELRGDEQFF. CDR3 DNA sequence: TGTGCCGGCAGCTTATGGGGGGCGGAGCTCCGGGGCGATGAGCAGTTCTTC. Full variable domain (remainder filled in from reference TRBV7-2 and TRBJ2-1): GAGVSQSPSNKVTEKGKDVELRCDPISGHTALYWYRQSLGQGLEFLIYFQGNSAPDKSGLPSDRFSAERTGGSVSTLTIQRTQQEDSAVYLCAGSLWGAELRGDEQFFGPGTRLTVL.

The CDR3 DNA is TGTGCCAGCAGCCTAACCCCGACCCACTTCGTGCACACTGAAGCTTTCTTT. Translating gives CASSLTPTHFVHTEAFF. The J gene is TRBJ1-1, the V gene TRBV11-2; D gene unclear. Trimming left V 5 bases short and J 3 bases short, with 22 bases between. Germline CDR1 and CDR2: SGHAT and FQNNGV. This CDR3 comprises 17 residues.

On this clonotype itself: At one end, the junction sequence differs from germline, possibly due to a read error. The gene calls are TRBV29-1 and TRBJ2-1, with 9 bases identical to TRBD1. This CDR3 contains 14 residues. Germline V lookup: CDR1 SQVTM, CDR2 ANQGSEA. In DNA, the CDR3 is TGCAGCGTTGCCCGGACAGGGGTAAGAGAGACCCGGTACTTC. This gives the protein CSVARTGVRETRYF.

The chain has TRBV10-1 and TRBJ2-7; 7 nucleotides match TRBD1. The V segment lost 6 bases and the J segment 0 bases; nucleotides outside the gene matches: 11. The CDR3 loop spans 16 amino acids. CDR1 and CDR2 from the germline V gene are WNHNN and SYGVQD (reference sequence). Here the CDR3 DNA reads TGCGCCAGCAGCGACCAAAAGACAGGGAGCTCCTACGAGCAGTACTTC. Its translation is CASSDQKTGSSYEQYF.

The gene calls are TRBV9 and TRBJ2-3, with 9 bases fitting TRBD2. J lost 2 bases, V lost 0 bases, and 7 bases had no gene match. The germline V gene encodes CDR1 SGDLS and CDR2 YYNGEE. The CDR3 extends over 17 amino acids. CDR3 bases: TGTGCCAGCAGCGTAGCCCCTAGCGGGGTAAACACAGATACGCAGTATTTT. This codes for CASSVAPSGVNTDTQYF.

The chain is built from TRBV12-3 or TRBV12-4 and TRBJ1-2; D call uncertain. The CDR3 extends over 13 amino acids. Trimming stripped 11 bases from V and 8 bases from J, with 21 bases between. CDR3 residues: CASSGITFGGYTF. The CDR3 nucleotides read TGTGCCTCCTCCGGGATAACCTTCGGGGGCTACACCTTC.

As concerns this clonotype: No conserved phenylalanine or tryptophan ends this CDR3, so it is likely a read error. The V gene is TRBV7-9, the J gene TRBJ1-2, with D unclear. Trimming left V 1 base short and J 3 bases short, with 12 bases between. This CDR3 is 15 amino acids long. The germline V gene encodes CDR1 SEHNR and CDR2 FQNEAQ (reference sequence). The CDR3 loop is CASSLGSSFYYGYTV. For the CDR3, the DNA is TGTGCCAGCAGCTTAGGGAGCAGCTTCTACTATGGCTACACCGTC.

The count of this clonotype is one. The genes are TRBV6-5 and TRBJ2-7, with a possible D match to TRBD1 (6 bases). Trimming took off 6 bases at V and 3 bases at J, with 18 bases between the two ends. Germline V lookup: CDR1 MNHEY, CDR2 SVGAGI. The CDR3 runs to 15 residues. CDR3 in DNA: TGTGCCAGCAGCCACGGACAGAAGGTTTTCTACGAGCAGTACTTC. It yields the protein CASSHGQKVFYEQYF.

V is TRBV7-6 and J is TRBJ1-4; TRBD1 aligns across 8 bases. CDR1 and CDR2 from the germline V gene are SGHVS and FNYEAQ. V trimming: 2 bases; J trimming: 4 bases; junction bases outside the gene matches: 3. The CDR3 covers 15 residues. This chain's CDR3 is CASSLSTGVNEKLFF. The CDR3 nucleotides read TGTGCCAGCAGCTTATCGACAGGGGTTAATGAAAAACTGTTTTTT.

The table lists this clonotype with a few counts. This rearrangement joins TRBV15 to TRBJ2-7; the match to TRBD1 covers 8 bases. The CDR3 is made up of 13 amino acids. Germline V gives CDR1 LNHNV, CDR2 YYDKDF (reference sequence). Germline trimming cut 8 bases from V and 7 bases from J; bases unmatched to any gene: 10. The CDR3 region has the DNA TGTGCCACCTGGAGACAGGGGATACAAGAGCAGTACTTC. The encoded protein is CATWRQGIQEQYF.